This T cell receptor beta chain was retrieved from a study of technical replicates of blood from a few donors. Assay used: immunoSEQ multiplex PCR; TCRdb lists only in-frame clones, some missing. This table has over 50,000 clones, approximately 83% appearing once. This receptor was identified in a human donor in good health. Some clones in this sample may be carry-over from other donors' samples. Sequencing used PBMCs.

In nucleotides, the CDR3 is TGTGCCAGCAGCCCCTTTACTGGCACAGATACGCAGTATTTT. Amino acid sequence: CASSPFTGTDTQYF. The chain couples TRBV4-2 to TRBJ2-3; D remains ambiguous. CDR1 and CDR2 from the germline V gene are LGHNA and YNFKEQ. Trimming stripped 4 bases from V and 1 base from J, with 9 bases between. The CDR3 totals 14 residues.